Shown below are 19 T cell receptor beta chains from a single sample sequenced in a study of blood T cell repertoires in COVID-19. Produced via immunoSEQ multiplex PCR; TCRdb's table is partial and in-frame only. The data contain hundreds of thousands of clones, 75% to 85% of them singletons. The sequenced material came from peripheral blood. These receptors all stem from a woman aged 70-85 years with acute or convalescent COVID-19.

V usage is TRBV5-1 and J usage is TRBJ1-1; D might be TRBD1 (6 bases). CDR3 length equals 15 residues. Trimming shortened V by 4 bases and J by 1 base, and 14 bases separated the two germline ends. Germline CDR1 reads SGHRS; CDR2 reads YFSETQ. Here the CDR3 DNA reads TGCGCCAGCAGCGGCGGAGGGGGGGCGAACACTGAAGCTTTCTTT. Its translation: CASSGGGGANTEAFF. Combining the CDR3 with reference TRBV5-1 and TRBJ1-1 gives the whole variable domain KAGVTQTPRYLIKTRGQQVTLSCSPISGHRSVSWYQQTPGQGLQFLFEYFSETQRNKGNFPGRFSGRQFSNSRSEMNVSTLELGDSALYLCASSGGGGANTEAFFGQGTRLTVV.

Notes on this clone: A read error is possible here, since a much larger clone lies one base away. CDR3 loop: CASSLEQSNSPLHF. The CDR3 DNA sequence: TGTGCCAGCAGCTTAGAACAGTCTAATTCACCCCTCCACTTT. The chain employs TRBV7-6 and TRBJ1-6; D is undetermined. The CDR3 sequence is 14 residues long. The germline V gene encodes CDR1 SGHVS and CDR2 FNYEAQ. V shed 1 base and J shed 6 bases, with 7 bases lying between them.

The chain recombines TRBV9 with TRBJ1-1; no firm D call. The CDR3 spans 15 residues. In germline, CDR1 is SGDLS, CDR2 YYNGEE. V lost 1 base to trimming and J lost 4 bases, with 14 bases between them. Written as DNA, the CDR3 is TGTGCCAGCAGCGTACTAGATACTTCGGGCACTGAAGCTTTCTTT. Residues: CASSVLDTSGTEAFF.

Here the CDR3 DNA reads TGTGCCAGCAGCCAAGGACACGTCAATGAGCAGTTCTTC. Residues: CASSQGHVNEQFF. The rearrangement uses TRBV3-1 (or the pseudogene TRBV3-2) and TRBJ2-1; D is undetermined. There are 13 residues in the CDR3. The germline V gene has CDR1 LGHDT and CDR2 YNNKEL (reference sequence). The V end was cut by 1 base, the J end by 6 bases, with 7 bases between.

This clone was detected only a few times. V and J are TRBV4-3 and TRBJ1-1, with a possible D match to TRBD1 (6 bases). Per the germline V gene, CDR1 is LGHNA and CDR2 is YSLEER. V dropped 0 bases and J dropped 1 base, with 9 bases sitting between them. CDR3 size: 15 residues. The CDR3 nucleotides are TGCGCCAGCAGCCAAGAGCGGACAGCGAACACTGAAGCTTTCTTT. It is translated as CASSQERTANTEAFF.

The J gene is TRBJ2-2, the V gene TRBV6-6; 7 bases map to TRBD1. Germline assignment: CDR1 MNHNY and CDR2 SVGAGI (reference sequence). J gave up 10 bases and V 5 bases, and 10 bases lay outside the gene matches. The CDR3 totals 14 residues. CDR3 DNA sequence: TGTGCCAGCAGTGACCGACAGGGTCCAACGGAGCTGTTTTTT. Protein sequence: CASSDRQGPTELFF.

This clone was recorded only once. This chain links TRBV7-2 with TRBJ1-2; D ambiguous. CDR3 length: 15 amino acids. Between the trimmed V and J ends, which lost 3 bases and 2 bases, there was a span of 13 bases. CDR1 SGHTA and CDR2 FQGNSA come from the germline V gene. The CDR3 loop is CASSLNPRLNYGYTF. Here the CDR3 DNA reads TGTGCCAGCAGCTTGAACCCTCGGTTAAACTATGGCTACACCTTC.

This clone was seen only once. The rearrangement links TRBV7-2 to TRBJ2-5; D possibly corresponds to TRBD2 (6 bases). Germline V gives CDR1 SGHTA, CDR2 FQGNSA. This CDR3 region has 14 residues. V shed 4 bases and J shed 7 bases, with 16 bases lying between them. The CDR3 DNA sequence: TGTGCCAGCAGCTGGTTGGAGGGGACGGGGACCCAGTACTTC. It is translated as CASSWLEGTGTQYF. The full variable domain, completed using reference TRBV7-2 and TRBJ2-5, is GAGVSQSPSNKVTEKGKDVELRCDPISGHTALYWYRQSLGQGLEFLIYFQGNSAPDKSGLPSDRFSAERTGGSVSTLTIQRTQQEDSAVYLCASSWLEGTGTQYFGPGTRLLVL.

The chain joins TRBV6-2 or TRBV6-3 to TRBJ2-7, with D possibly TRBD1 on 5 matching bases. The CDR3 consists of 11 residues. Germline V CDR1 and CDR2: MNHEY, SVGEGT. The ends were cut back, 5 bases at V and 3 bases at J, with 5 bases in the middle. The CDR3 sequence is CASSDSYEQYF. Here the CDR3 DNA reads TGTGCCAGCAGTGACAGCTACGAGCAGTACTTC.

The chain combines TRBV7-2 with TRBJ1-2; 9 nucleotides match TRBD1. CDR1 and CDR2 (germline): SGHTA, FQGNSA. V lost 6 bases and J lost 4; bases outside the gene matches: 9. This CDR3 is 15 amino acids long. CDR3 region: CASRSPSGQGYGYTF. The CDR3 region has the DNA TGTGCCAGCAGGTCCCCTTCGGGACAGGGCTATGGCTACACCTTC. Full variable domain (remainder filled in from reference TRBV7-2 and TRBJ1-2): GAGVSQSPSNKVTEKGKDVELRCDPISGHTALYWYRQSLGQGLEFLIYFQGNSAPDKSGLPSDRFSAERTGGSVSTLTIQRTQQEDSAVYLCASRSPSGQGYGYTFGSGTRLTVV.

The rearrangement links TRBV5-8 to TRBJ1-6; possibly TRBD1 for D (6 bases). Trimming cost V 0 bases and J 9 bases, with 13 bases left between them. The CDR3 is 15 amino acids. CDR1 is SGHTS, CDR2 YDEGEE, per germline. CDR3: CASSLEGQTTSPLHF. The CDR3 DNA reads TGTGCCAGCAGCTTGGAAGGACAGACCACTTCACCCCTCCACTTT. Full variable domain (outside the CDR3, taken from reference TRBV5-8 and TRBJ1-6): EAGVTQSPTHLIKTRGQQATLRCSPISGHTSVYWYQQALGLGLQFLLWYDEGEERNRGNFPPRFSGRQFPNYSSELNVNALELEDSALYLCASSLEGQTTSPLHFGNGTRLTVT.

The chain couples TRBV4-2 to TRBJ1-2; D call uncertain. V dropped 0 bases and J dropped 3 bases, with 8 bases sitting between them. Germline lookup yields CDR1 LGHNA and CDR2 YNFKEQ. This CDR3 region has 14 residues. The chain's CDR3 is CASSQDTGYYGYTF. CDR3 nucleotides: TGTGCCAGCAGCCAAGATACGGGGTACTATGGCTACACCTTC.

The CDR3 loop is CASSAPGQGVPEAFF. DNA of the CDR3: TGTGCCAGCAGTGCGCCCGGACAGGGGGTACCTGAAGCTTTCTTT. V and J are TRBV6-2 or TRBV6-3 and TRBJ1-1; 10 bases match TRBD1. Germline values: CDR1 MNHEY, CDR2 SVGEGT. The V gene end was trimmed by 5 bases and the J gene end by 6 bases; junction bases not matched to a gene: 9. The CDR3 has 15 residues.

This rearrangement joins TRBV21-1 to TRBJ1-3; the table names TRBD1, a call not compared with the DNA. TRBV21-1 is a known pseudogene. The CDR3 spans 16 residues. The DNA for the CDR3 is TGTGCCAGCAGCAAAGTGCAGGGGGTCTCTGGAAACACCATATATTTT. It codes for CASSKVQGVSGNTIYF.

As for this clone: This sample includes further DNA sequences coding for the same CDR3. This chain links TRBV7-9 with TRBJ1-2; 7 nucleotides line up with TRBD1. J was trimmed by 3 bases and V by 1 base; bases with no gene match: 2. Germline CDR1 and CDR2: SEHNR and FQNEAQ (reference sequence). The CDR3 sequence is 14 residues long. The CDR3 spells CASSLGTGDYGYTF. CDR3 sequence (DNA): TGTGCCAGCAGCTTAGGCACAGGGGACTATGGCTACACCTTC.

The rearrangement joins TRBV5-6 to TRBJ1-2; D is undetermined. This CDR3 comprises 13 residues. Trimming removed 2 bases at V and 2 bases at J, with 7 bases between. The V gene's germline CDR1 is SGHDT and CDR2 YYEEEE. CDR3 residues: CASSFQQNYGYTF. DNA for the CDR3: TGTGCCAGCAGCTTCCAACAAAACTATGGCTACACCTTC.

This clone was counted only a few times. The V gene is TRBV14, the J gene TRBJ1-6; D may be TRBD1 (6 bases). CDR1 and CDR2 (germline): SGHDN, FVKESK. This CDR3 is built from 14 residues. Trimming stripped 6 bases from V and 8 bases from J, with 14 bases between. The chain's CDR3 is CASSLDRLYSPLHF. CDR3 coding DNA: TGTGCCAGCAGTCTGGACAGACTGTATTCACCCCTCCACTTT.

The chain links TRBV7-9 to TRBJ1-5; D may be TRBD1 (5 bases). The CDR3 is 17 amino acids. Trimming left V 1 base short and J 1 base short, with 14 bases between. Germline values: CDR1 SEHNR, CDR2 FQNEAQ (reference sequence). The CDR3 DNA sequence: TGTGCCAGCAGCTTAGGCTCGGGGGGGAGGAGCAATCAGCCCCAGCATTTT. Translated, it gives CASSLGSGGRSNQPQHF.

The chain joins TRBV2 to TRBJ1-4; the D gene is possibly TRBD1 (6 bases). This CDR3 is 14 amino acids long. CDR1 is SNHLY, CDR2 FYNNEI, per germline. Trimming shortened V by 6 bases and J by 3 bases, and 11 bases separated the two germline ends. CDR3 protein: CASSTGGSNEKLFF. The CDR3 coding sequence is TGTGCCAGCAGCACGGGGGGCTCTAATGAAAAACTGTTTTTT.